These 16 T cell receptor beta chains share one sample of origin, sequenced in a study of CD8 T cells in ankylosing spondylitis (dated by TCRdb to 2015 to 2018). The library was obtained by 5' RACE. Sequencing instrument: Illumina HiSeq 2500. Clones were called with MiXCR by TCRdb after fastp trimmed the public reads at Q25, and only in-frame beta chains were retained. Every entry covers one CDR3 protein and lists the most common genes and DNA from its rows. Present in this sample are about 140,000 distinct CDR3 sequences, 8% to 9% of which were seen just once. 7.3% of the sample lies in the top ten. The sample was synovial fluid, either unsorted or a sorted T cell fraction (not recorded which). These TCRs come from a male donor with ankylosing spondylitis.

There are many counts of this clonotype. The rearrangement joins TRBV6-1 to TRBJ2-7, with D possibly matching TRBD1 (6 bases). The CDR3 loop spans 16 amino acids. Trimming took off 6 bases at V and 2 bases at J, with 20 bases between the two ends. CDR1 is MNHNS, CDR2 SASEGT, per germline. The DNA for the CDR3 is TGTGCCAGCAGACCCCTGACAGGTGGGGTACCCTACGAGCAGTACTTC. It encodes CASRPLTGGVPYEQYF.

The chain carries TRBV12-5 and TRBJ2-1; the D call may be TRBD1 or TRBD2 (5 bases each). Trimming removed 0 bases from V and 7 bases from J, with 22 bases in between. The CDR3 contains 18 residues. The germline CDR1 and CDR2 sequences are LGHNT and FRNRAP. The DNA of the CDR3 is TGTGCTAGTGGTTTGGTACCTGACGGGACCCGATATTCAAATGAGCAGTTCTTC. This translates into CASGLVPDGTRYSNEQFF.

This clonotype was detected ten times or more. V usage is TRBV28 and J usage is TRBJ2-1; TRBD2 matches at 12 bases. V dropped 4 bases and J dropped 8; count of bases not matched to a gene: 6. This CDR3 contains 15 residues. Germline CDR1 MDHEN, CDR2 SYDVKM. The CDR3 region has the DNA TGTGCCAGCAGTTCACCTAGCGGGAGGGTATATGAGCAGTTCTTC. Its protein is CASSSPSGRVYEQFF.

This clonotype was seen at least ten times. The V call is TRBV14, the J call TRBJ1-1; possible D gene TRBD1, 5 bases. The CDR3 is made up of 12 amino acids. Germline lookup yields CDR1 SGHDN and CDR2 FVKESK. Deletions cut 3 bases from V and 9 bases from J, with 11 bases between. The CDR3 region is CASSQIGTKAFF. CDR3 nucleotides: TGTGCCAGCAGCCAGATTGGGACGAAAGCTTTCTTT.

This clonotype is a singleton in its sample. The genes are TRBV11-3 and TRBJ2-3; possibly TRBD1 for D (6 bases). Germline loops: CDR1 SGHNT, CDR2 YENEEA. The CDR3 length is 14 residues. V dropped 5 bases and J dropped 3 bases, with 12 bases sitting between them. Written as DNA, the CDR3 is TGTGCCAGCAGCGGAAGGGACAAAACAGATACGCAGTATTTT. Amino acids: CASSGRDKTDTQYF.

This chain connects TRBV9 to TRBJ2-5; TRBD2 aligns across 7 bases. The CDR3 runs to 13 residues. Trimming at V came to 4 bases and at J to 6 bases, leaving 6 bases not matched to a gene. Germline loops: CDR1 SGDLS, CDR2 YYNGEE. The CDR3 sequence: CASSFPGGKTQYF. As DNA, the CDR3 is TGTGCCAGCAGCTTCCCGGGGGGAAAGACCCAGTACTTC.

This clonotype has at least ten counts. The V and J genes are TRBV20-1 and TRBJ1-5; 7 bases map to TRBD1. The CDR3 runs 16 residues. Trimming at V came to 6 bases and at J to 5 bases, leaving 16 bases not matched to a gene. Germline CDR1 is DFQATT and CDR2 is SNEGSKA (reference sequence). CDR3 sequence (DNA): TGCAGTGCCGGTAGACAGGGACGAGGTTTGGATCAGCCCCAGCATTTT. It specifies CSAGRQGRGLDQPQHF.

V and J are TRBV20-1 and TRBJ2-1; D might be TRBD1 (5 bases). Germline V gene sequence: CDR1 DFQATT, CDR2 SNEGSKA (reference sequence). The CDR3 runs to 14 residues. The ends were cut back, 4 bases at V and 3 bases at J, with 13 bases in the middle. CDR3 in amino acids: CSAIMDTNYNEQFF. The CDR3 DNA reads TGCAGTGCTATCATGGACACGAACTACAATGAGCAGTTCTTC.

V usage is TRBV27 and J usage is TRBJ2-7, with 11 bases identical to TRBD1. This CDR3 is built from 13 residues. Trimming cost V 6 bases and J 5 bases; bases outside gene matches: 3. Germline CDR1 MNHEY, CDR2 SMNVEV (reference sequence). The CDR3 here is CASRRTGGNEQYF. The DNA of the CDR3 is TGTGCCAGCAGACGGACAGGGGGCAACGAGCAGTACTTC.

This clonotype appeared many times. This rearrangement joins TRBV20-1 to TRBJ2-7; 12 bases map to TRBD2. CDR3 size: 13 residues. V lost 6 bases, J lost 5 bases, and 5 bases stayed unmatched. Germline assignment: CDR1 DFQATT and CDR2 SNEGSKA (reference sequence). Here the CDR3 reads CSAARLAGDEQYF. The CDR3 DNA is TGCAGTGCGGCAAGACTAGCGGGGGACGAGCAGTACTTC.

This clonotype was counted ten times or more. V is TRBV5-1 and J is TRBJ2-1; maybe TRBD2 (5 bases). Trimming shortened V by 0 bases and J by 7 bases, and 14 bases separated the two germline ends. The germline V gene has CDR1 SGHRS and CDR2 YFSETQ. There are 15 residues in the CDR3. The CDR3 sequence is CASSLAPGSRNEQFF. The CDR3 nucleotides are TGCGCCAGCAGCTTGGCCCCGGGGTCAAGGAATGAGCAGTTCTTC. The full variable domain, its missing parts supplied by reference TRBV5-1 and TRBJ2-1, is KAGVTQTPRYLIKTRGQQVTLSCSPISGHRSVSWYQQTPGQGLQFLFEYFSETQRNKGNFPGRFSGRQFSNSRSEMNVSTLELGDSALYLCASSLAPGSRNEQFFGPGTRLTVL.

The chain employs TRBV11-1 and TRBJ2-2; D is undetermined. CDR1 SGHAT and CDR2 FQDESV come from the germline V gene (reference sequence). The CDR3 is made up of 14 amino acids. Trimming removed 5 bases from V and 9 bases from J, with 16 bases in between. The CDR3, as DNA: TGTGCCAGCAGCCGTACACCGGGCCCTCGGGAGCTGTTTTTT. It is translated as CASSRTPGPRELFF. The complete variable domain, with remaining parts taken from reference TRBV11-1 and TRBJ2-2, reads EAEVAQSPRYKITEKSQAVAFWCDPISGHATLYWYRQILGQGPELLVQFQDESVVDDSQLPKDRFSAERLKGVDSTLKIQPAELGDSAMYLCASSRTPGPRELFFGEGSRLTVL.

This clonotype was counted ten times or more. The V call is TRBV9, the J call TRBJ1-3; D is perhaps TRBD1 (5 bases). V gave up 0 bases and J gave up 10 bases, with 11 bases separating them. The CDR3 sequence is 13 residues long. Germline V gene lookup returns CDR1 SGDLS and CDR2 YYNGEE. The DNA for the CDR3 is TGTGCCAGCAGCGTAGACCAGGGATCTACCATATATTTT. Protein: CASSVDQGSTIYF.

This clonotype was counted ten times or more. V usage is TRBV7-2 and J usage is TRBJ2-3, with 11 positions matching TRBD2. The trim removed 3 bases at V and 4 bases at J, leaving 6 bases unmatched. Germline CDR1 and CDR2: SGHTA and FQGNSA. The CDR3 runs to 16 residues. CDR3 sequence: CASSFTSGGGADTQYF. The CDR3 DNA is TGTGCCAGCAGCTTTACTAGCGGGGGTGGGGCAGATACGCAGTATTTT.

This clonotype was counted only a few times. The CDR3 coding sequence is TGTGCCAGCACCCGACGACTAGCGGGTCCAACAGATACGCAGTATTTT. This encodes CASTRRLAGPTDTQYF. The V call is TRBV7-9, the J call TRBJ2-3, with TRBD2 identical over 10 bases. J lost 3 bases, V lost 7 bases, and 10 bases had no gene match. The CDR3 length is 16 residues. Per the germline V gene, CDR1 is SEHNR and CDR2 is FQNEAQ (reference sequence).

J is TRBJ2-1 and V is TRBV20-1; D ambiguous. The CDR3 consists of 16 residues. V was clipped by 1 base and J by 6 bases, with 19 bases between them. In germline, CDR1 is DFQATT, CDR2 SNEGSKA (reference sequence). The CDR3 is CSARANSIPLANEQFF. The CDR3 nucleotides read TGCAGTGCTAGAGCCAACTCTATACCTCTGGCCAATGAGCAGTTCTTC.